These 27 T cell receptor beta chains were sequenced from one sample in a study of blood T cells in healthy people across ages. Alongside a J-beta primer mix, a sample-barcoded 5' primer served in a second PCR lasting about 7 to 11 cycles. MiXCR, applied by TCRdb to the 5' RACE reads, yields one record per CDR3 protein. The table has approximately 900,000 distinct CDR3 sequences, almost 30% seen once; the top ten hold 9.5% to 13%. The data also belong to a second study, concerning T cells of mothers and their children.

Material: blood. These receptors were taken from a woman in her thirties or forties in good health.

The V call is TRBV5-5, the J call TRBJ1-1; no reliable D call. This CDR3 comprises 17 residues. Trimming left V 0 bases short and J 3 bases short, with 18 bases between. Per germline, CDR1 SGHKS and CDR2 YYEKEE (reference sequence). CDR3 residues: CASSLGMTRRRDTEAFF. CDR3 sequence (DNA): TGTGCCAGCAGCTTGGGGATGACCCGGAGGCGGGACACTGAAGCTTTCTTT.

V and J are TRBV19 and TRBJ2-1; D possibly corresponds to TRBD2 (5 bases). The CDR3 has 14 residues. CDR1 and CDR2 from the germline V gene are LNHDA and SQIVND (reference sequence). Between the trimmed V and J ends, which lost 0 bases and 6 bases, there was a span of 9 bases. CDR3 sequence (DNA): TGTGCCAGTAGTATAGAGCGGGCCTCCAATGAGCAGTTCTTC. This encodes CASSIERASNEQFF. Looking up the rest from reference TRBV19 and TRBJ2-1 gives the full variable domain: DGGITQSPKYLFRKEGQNVTLSCEQNLNHDAMYWYRQDPGQGLRLIYYSQIVNDFQKGDIAEGYSVSREKKESFPLTVTSAQKNPTAFYLCASSIERASNEQFFGPGTRLTVL.

This clonotype appeared a few times. The gene calls are TRBV14 and TRBJ2-2, with D perhaps assigned TRBD1 or TRBD2 (5 bases each). Germline CDR1 reads SGHDN; CDR2 reads FVKESK. The CDR3 is 18 amino acids. V was clipped by 3 bases and J by 1 base, with 18 bases between them. This chain's CDR3 is CASSHYGDAHLNTGELFF. As DNA, the CDR3 is TGTGCCAGCAGCCATTATGGGGACGCCCACCTGAACACCGGGGAGCTGTTTTTT.

This clonotype was detected only a few times. This rearrangement joins TRBV20-1 to TRBJ2-1, with TRBD2 identical over 7 bases. Per germline, CDR1 DFQATT and CDR2 SNEGSKA (reference sequence). CDR3 length: 16 residues. After removal of 0 bases from V and 9 bases from J, the junction contained 14 bases not matched to a gene. The CDR3 loop is CSARDEIAGPSGEQFF. Written as DNA, the CDR3 is TGCAGTGCTAGAGATGAAATAGCGGGCCCCTCAGGTGAGCAGTTCTTC.

This clonotype was seen ten or more times. The chain recombines TRBV3-1 with TRBJ2-7, with unresolved D. The germline gives CDR1 LGHDT, CDR2 YNNKEL (reference sequence). Trimming took off 0 bases at V and 0 bases at J, with 6 bases between the two ends. The CDR3 has 14 residues. The CDR3 coding sequence is TGTGCCAGCAGCCAAGAACTCCACTCCTACGAGCAGTACTTC. This sequence encodes CASSQELHSYEQYF.

The chain carries TRBV3-1 and TRBJ2-1, with 12 bases lining up with TRBD2. There are 15 residues in the CDR3. Germline assignment: CDR1 LGHDT and CDR2 YNNKEL (reference sequence). V shed 4 bases, J shed 10 bases, and the junction held 8 bases outside the gene matches. The CDR3 protein is CASSPSGGASYEQFF. The CDR3 DNA follows: TGTGCCAGCAGCCCTAGCGGGGGGGCTTCCTACGAGCAGTTCTTC.

This clonotype was counted many times. V and J are TRBV12-3 or TRBV12-4 and TRBJ2-1, with TRBD2 matching over 12 bases. The CDR3 contains 14 residues. Germline trimming cut 6 bases from V and 8 bases from J; bases unmatched to any gene: 5. CDR3 loop: CASRTSGGRDEQFF. The CDR3 DNA follows: TGTGCCAGCAGAACTAGCGGGGGGCGGGATGAGCAGTTCTTC.

There are many counts of this clonotype. The chain uses TRBV7-8 and TRBJ2-1, with D tentatively TRBD2 (5 bases). In germline, CDR1 is SGHVS, CDR2 FQNEAQ. The V end was cut by 11 bases, the J end by 8 bases, with 19 bases between. This CDR3 has 13 amino acids. This CDR3 reads CASTPDWRYEQFF. CDR3 bases: TGTGCCTCTACCCCGGACTGGCGTTATGAGCAGTTCTTC.

The sample holds many counts of this clonotype. V gene TRBV4-1 combines with J gene TRBJ2-6, with 8 bases identical to TRBD1. This CDR3 spans 18 amino acids. V lost 0 bases, J lost 2 bases, and 6 bases stayed unmatched. Germline CDR1 reads MGHRA; CDR2 reads YSYEKL. CDR3 sequence reads: CASSQDQGARTGANVLTF. DNA of the CDR3: TGCGCCAGCAGCCAAGATCAGGGGGCGCGAACTGGGGCCAACGTCCTGACTTTC.

The chain joins TRBV7-3 to TRBJ2-1; D is perhaps TRBD2 (6 bases). The V gene lost 5 bases and the J gene lost 3 bases, with 11 bases spanning the gap. CDR1 is SGHTA, CDR2 FQGTGA, per germline. This CDR3 region has 14 residues. This CDR3 is CASSPKTSYNEQFF. CDR3 sequence (DNA): TGTGCCAGCAGCCCCAAGACTAGCTACAATGAGCAGTTCTTC.

As for this clonotype: A much larger clone lies a single base off, so this may be a read error. The gene calls are TRBV11-2 and TRBJ2-1; D unresolved. From germline, CDR1 is SGHAT and CDR2 FQNNGV. V was clipped by 11 bases and J by 9 bases, with 17 bases between them. The CDR3 loop spans 12 amino acids. CDR3 protein: CAGLVRSGEQFF. The CDR3 bases are TGTGCCGGCCTAGTCCGTTCTGGTGAGCAGTTCTTC.

This clonotype was counted at least ten times. V is TRBV6-2 or TRBV6-3 and J is TRBJ2-5, with a weak D call TRBD1 (6 bases). V was pared by 2 bases and J by 2 bases, with 12 bases between. Germline V gene data show CDR1 as MNHEY and CDR2 as SVGEGT. The CDR3 loop spans 15 amino acids. The CDR3 DNA follows: TGTGCCAGCAGTTACCCGACAGGTCATCAAGAGACCCAGTACTTC. Protein sequence: CASSYPTGHQETQYF.

This clonotype was seen a few times. A read error may account for a junction end that differs from germline. The chain recombines TRBV30 with TRBJ2-5; 15 bases match TRBD2. The CDR3 consists of 16 residues. CDR1 and CDR2 (germline): GTSNPN, SVGIG (reference sequence). The CDR3 DNA follows: TGCGCCTGGACTAGCGGGGGGGCCAGTCAAGGAGAGACCCAGTACTTC. Translation: CAWTSGGASQGETQYF.

Many counts were recorded for this clonotype. This chain joins TRBV5-1 and TRBJ2-7, with D possibly called TRBD1 or TRBD2 (5 bases each). The CDR3 length is 15 residues. The germline V gene has CDR1 SGHRS and CDR2 YFSETQ. Trimming shortened V by 4 bases and J by 0 bases, and 14 bases separated the two germline ends. The CDR3 loop reads CASSPGTVSSYEQYF. CDR3 in DNA: TGCGCCAGCAGCCCGGGGACCGTTAGCTCCTACGAGCAGTACTTC. Variable domain in full (rest from reference TRBV5-1 and TRBJ2-7): KAGVTQTPRYLIKTRGQQVTLSCSPISGHRSVSWYQQTPGQGLQFLFEYFSETQRNKGNFPGRFSGRQFSNSRSEMNVSTLELGDSALYLCASSPGTVSSYEQYFGPGTRLTVT.

This clonotype occurred a few times. This chain uses TRBV5-1 with TRBJ2-7; perhaps TRBD1 as D (6 bases). This CDR3 spans 16 amino acids. Between the trimmed V and J ends, which lost 0 bases and 0 bases, there was a span of 13 bases. The germline V gene has CDR1 SGHRS and CDR2 YFSETQ. The CDR3 here is CASSLEVGHSSYEQYF. The DNA of the CDR3 is TGCGCCAGCAGCTTGGAAGTGGGACACAGCTCCTACGAGCAGTACTTC.

This chain links TRBV20-1 with TRBJ1-2; D remains ambiguous. The CDR3 is 15 residues long. Germline-derived CDR1 and CDR2 are DFQATT and SNEGSKA (reference sequence). V shed 0 bases and J shed 4 bases, with 15 bases lying between them. The CDR3: CSARDLYRGSYGYTF. The DNA of the CDR3 is TGCAGTGCTAGAGACCTATATCGGGGAAGCTATGGCTACACCTTC.

Points on this clonotype: One base away lies a much larger clone, so this may be a sequencing read error. This chain uses TRBV27 with TRBJ2-7; no definite D call. From germline, CDR1 is MNHEY and CDR2 SMNVEV (reference sequence). The CDR3 spans 14 residues. CDR3 bases: TGTGCCGGCAGTTTAGAACACAGCTCCTACGAGCAGTACTTC. Amino acid sequence: CAGSLEHSSYEQYF.

In its sample, this clonotype was seen many times. The chain has TRBV7-3 and TRBJ2-1; 11 nucleotides match TRBD2. This CDR3 has 13 residues. V gave up 8 bases and J gave up 4 bases; unmatched junction bases: 1. The germline gives CDR1 SGHTA, CDR2 FQGTGA. DNA of the CDR3: TGTGCCAGCGGACTAGCGGGTTACAATGAGCAGTTCTTC. It codes for CASGLAGYNEQFF.

The gene calls are TRBV12-3 or TRBV12-4 and TRBJ2-3; D might be TRBD1 (5 bases). The V end was cut by 2 bases, the J end by 4 bases, with 13 bases between. The CDR3 spans 15 residues. CDR3 loop: CASSLSSGWSDTQYF. The CDR3 bases are TGTGCCAGCAGTTTATCGTCAGGGTGGTCAGATACGCAGTATTTT.

This clonotype was counted ten times or more. The V call is TRBV5-1, the J call TRBJ2-1; D is possibly TRBD2 (5 bases). The CDR3 has 13 amino acids. Germline V gives CDR1 SGHRS, CDR2 YFSETQ. Deletions cut 4 bases from V and 7 bases from J, with 12 bases between. This chain's CDR3 is CASSLLRGNEQFF. The CDR3 bases are TGCGCCAGCAGCCTCCTTCGGGGAAATGAGCAGTTCTTC. Combining the CDR3 with reference TRBV5-1 and TRBJ2-1 gives the whole variable domain KAGVTQTPRYLIKTRGQQVTLSCSPISGHRSVSWYQQTPGQGLQFLFEYFSETQRNKGNFPGRFSGRQFSNSRSEMNVSTLELGDSALYLCASSLLRGNEQFFGPGTRLTVL.

This clonotype appeared many times. The V call is TRBV2, the J call TRBJ1-1, with no clear D. Deletions cut 6 bases from V and 2 bases from J, with 10 bases between. CDR3 length: 13 amino acids. The germline V gene encodes CDR1 SNHLY and CDR2 FYNNEI. The CDR3 protein is CASRGPSNTEAFF. DNA for the CDR3: TGTGCCAGCAGGGGCCCATCCAACACTGAAGCTTTCTTT.

This clonotype was detected ten times or more. As DNA, the CDR3 is TGCAGCGTTGACGCGACAGACCAAAACCAACCCTACGAGCAGTACTTC. As protein: CSVDATDQNQPYEQYF. The chain carries TRBV29-1 and TRBJ2-7; D might be TRBD1 (5 bases). Trimming cost V 3 bases and J 2 bases, with 20 bases left between them. The CDR3 loop spans 16 amino acids. The germline V gene encodes CDR1 SQVTM and CDR2 ANQGSEA.

The V call is TRBV7-2, the J call TRBJ1-1; D not resolved. CDR1 is SGHTA and CDR2 is FQGNSA in the germline V gene. V was shortened by 7 bases and J by 1 base, with 10 bases between the two germline ends. This CDR3 spans 13 amino acids. CDR3 sequence: CASNGVPNTEAFF. The CDR3 coding sequence is TGTGCCAGCAATGGCGTTCCGAACACTGAAGCTTTCTTT.

The chain is built from TRBV11-2 and TRBJ2-1, with TRBD2 as a possible D gene (6 bases). Germline values: CDR1 SGHAT, CDR2 FQNNGV. The CDR3 covers 15 residues. V was trimmed by 5 bases and J by 7 bases, leaving 18 bases between them. CDR3 region: CASSPRAGLRNEQFF. The CDR3 DNA is TGTGCCAGCAGCCCTCGGGCGGGGCTGAGGAATGAGCAGTTCTTC.

This clonotype was counted many times. V is TRBV20-1 and J is TRBJ2-7, with a possible D match to TRBD2 (6 bases). The V gene lost 2 bases and the J gene lost 3 bases, with 17 bases spanning the gap. Germline CDR1 DFQATT, CDR2 SNEGSKA (reference sequence). This CDR3 is built from 15 residues. CDR3 in amino acids: CSARPQEGLGYEQYF. CDR3 bases: TGCAGTGCTAGACCCCAGGAGGGGCTTGGCTACGAGCAGTACTTC.

This chain connects TRBV18 to TRBJ1-4; D ambiguous. The CDR3 is made up of 15 amino acids. V shed 0 bases and J shed 8 bases, with 13 bases lying between them. Germline values: CDR1 KGHSH, CDR2 LQKENI. CDR3: CASSPPNRDGEKLFF. The CDR3, as DNA: TGTGCCAGCTCACCACCTAACAGAGATGGGGAAAAACTGTTTTTT.

This clonotype has at least ten counts. V and J are TRBV7-8 and TRBJ2-7, with 9 nucleotides matching TRBD2. Trimming took 1 base from V and 0 from J; bases not matched to a gene: 4. The CDR3 runs to 16 residues. Germline-derived CDR1 and CDR2 are SGHVS and FQNEAQ. CDR3 in DNA: TGTGCCAGCAGCTTAGTAGTTAGCGGGGGCTCCTACGAGCAGTACTTC. Its translation: CASSLVVSGGSYEQYF.